This TCR beta chain was sequenced during a study of T-cell memory formation after mild COVID-19. Study-level points and caveats: Pre-infection memory harbored some responding clones, suggesting cross-reactive memory joined.

TCRdb re-called the 5' RACE reads with MiXCR, one entry per CDR3 protein. Among 120,000 to 150,000 distinct CDR3 sequences, around 5.8% were seen once, and the ten largest hold approximately 2.2%. This clonotype was seen more than once but under ten times. Its cognate antigen is unknown. Looked up from germline, CDR1 is KGHDR and CDR2 is SFDVKD. The CDR3 totals 13 residues. The ends lost 7 bases at V and 4 bases at J; junction bases unmatched: 2. This chain uses TRBV24-1 with TRBJ2-7, with 11 bases that match TRBD2. The source of this sequence is an adult woman who had mild COVID-19 (a few samples of this study predate the infection). Cell type and time point are not known. Sequenced material: PBMCs or a T cell subset sorted from them (not recorded which). The CDR3 region has the DNA TGTGCCACCAGCGGGACTAGCGGTTACGAGCAGTACTTC. Encoded protein: CATSGTSGYEQYF.